These 11 T cell receptor beta chains share one sample of origin, sequenced in a study of response to subunit inactivated influenza vaccine. Each CDR3 protein is one row after TCRdb ran MiXCR on the RT-PCR reads. The data contain about 780,000 distinct CDR3 sequences, 15% to 20% of them singletons. The sample consisted of PBMCs from blood, taken roughly 5 days after vaccination. Every receptor here comes from a man aged 50 to 60 who received an inactivated influenza vaccine.

The chain links TRBV29-1 to TRBJ1-5, with 10 bases fitting TRBD1. The CDR3 runs 14 residues. Germline CDR1 and CDR2: SQVTM and ANQGSEA. V lost 6 bases to trimming and J lost 1 base; unmatched junction nucleotides: 3. This CDR3 is CSVRTGGSNQPQHF. CDR3 coding DNA: TGCAGCGTCCGGACAGGGGGAAGCAATCAGCCCCAGCATTTT.

The genes are TRBV6-1 and TRBJ2-3; 13 nucleotides agree with TRBD2. This CDR3 region has 16 residues. Germline trimming cut 6 bases from V and 2 bases from J; bases unmatched to any gene: 5. Per germline, CDR1 MNHNS and CDR2 SASEGT. The CDR3: CASRTGLAGATDTQYF. CDR3 nucleotides: TGTGCCAGCAGGACCGGACTAGCGGGGGCCACAGATACGCAGTATTTT.

The chain joins TRBV20-1 to TRBJ2-7, with 9 bases matching TRBD1. Germline lookup yields CDR1 DFQATT and CDR2 SNEGSKA (reference sequence). The J segment lost 4 bases and the V segment lost 2 bases, leaving 6 bases of the junction unmatched. The CDR3 loop spans 14 amino acids. The CDR3 spells CSARIQGAGYEQYF. CDR3 DNA sequence: TGCAGTGCTAGAATACAGGGGGCTGGATACGAGCAGTACTTC.

This clonotype was picked up many times. The chain has TRBV20-1 and TRBJ2-3; TRBD1 aligns across 10 bases. The CDR3 is made up of 15 amino acids. The V and J ends lost 5 bases and 4 bases, in that order; junction bases with no gene match: 9. Germline V CDR1 and CDR2: DFQATT, SNEGSKA (reference sequence). CDR3 residues: CSAPKDRGSSDTQYF. The CDR3, as DNA: TGCAGTGCTCCCAAGGACAGGGGGTCATCAGATACGCAGTATTTT.

The V call is TRBV7-2, the J call TRBJ2-7; D ambiguous. The CDR3 is made up of 14 amino acids. Germline CDR1 reads SGHTA; CDR2 reads FQGNSA. Trimming removed 1 base at V and 5 bases at J, with 12 bases between. The CDR3 loop is CASSLDRSVDEQYF. The CDR3 DNA is TGTGCCAGCAGCTTAGATAGGAGCGTCGACGAGCAGTACTTC.

The chain couples TRBV5-5 to TRBJ2-5, with TRBD1 matching 7 bases. The CDR3 is 17 amino acids. With 3 bases clipped from V and 5 bases from J, the junction kept 16 bases outside the gene matches. CDR1 SGHKS and CDR2 YYEKEE come from the germline V gene (reference sequence). The CDR3 sequence is CASSSANRGPVGETQYF. CDR3 nucleotides: TGTGCCAGCAGCTCCGCTAACAGGGGACCAGTGGGGGAGACCCAGTACTTC. Filled out from reference TRBV5-5 and TRBJ2-5, the complete variable domain reads DAGVTQSPTHLIKTRGQQVTLRCSPISGHKSVSWYQQVLGQGPQFIFQYYEKEERGRGNFPDRFSARQFPNYSSELNVNALLLGDSALYLCASSSANRGPVGETQYFGPGTRLLVL.

The chain's CDR3 is CASTTATYEQYF. The CDR3 DNA follows: TGTGCCAGCACGACAGCGACCTACGAGCAGTACTTC. The rearrangement links TRBV28 to TRBJ2-7; D is possibly TRBD1 (5 bases). Trimming pared 7 bases from V and 2 bases from J, leaving 9 bases between. Germline V gene data show CDR1 as MDHEN and CDR2 as SYDVKM. This CDR3 comprises 12 residues.

This clonotype was picked up many times. This chain connects TRBV20-1 to TRBJ2-2, with a tentative D call TRBD2 (6 bases). Trimming pared 4 bases from V and 0 bases from J, leaving 12 bases between. This CDR3 comprises 15 residues. Germline V gene sequence: CDR1 DFQATT, CDR2 SNEGSKA (reference sequence). CDR3: CSATRLGSNTGELFF. The CDR3 DNA reads as TGCAGTGCTACCCGACTAGGGTCGAACACCGGGGAGCTGTTTTTT.

The chain employs TRBV24-1 and TRBJ2-2; 7 positions match TRBD1. V lost 4 bases to trimming and J lost 4 bases; unmatched junction nucleotides: 5. CDR1 and CDR2 (germline): KGHDR, SFDVKD. The CDR3 is 15 residues long. The CDR3 region has the DNA TGTGCCACCAGTGACGTACAGGGGTTCACCGGGGAGCTGTTTTTT. This gives the protein CATSDVQGFTGELFF.

The genes are TRBV29-1 and TRBJ1-1; the D is unclear. The germline gives CDR1 SQVTM, CDR2 ANQGSEA. Trimming stripped 3 bases from V and 6 bases from J, with 17 bases between. The length of the CDR3 is 14 residues. For the CDR3, the DNA is TGCAGCGTTGATTCCCGACTCCTCGGCGCTGAAGCTTTCTTT. It translates to CSVDSRLLGAEAFF.

The sample holds many counts of this clonotype. This chain uses TRBV7-2 with TRBJ2-1; 9 nucleotides align to TRBD2. This CDR3 comprises 12 residues. CDR1 is SGHTA and CDR2 is FQGNSA in the germline V gene. Trimming removed 8 bases from V and 9 bases from J; junction bases left unmatched: 5. As DNA, the CDR3 is TGTGCCAGCTCCCTTAGCGGGGGTGAGCAGTTCTTC. It specifies CASSLSGGEQFF.